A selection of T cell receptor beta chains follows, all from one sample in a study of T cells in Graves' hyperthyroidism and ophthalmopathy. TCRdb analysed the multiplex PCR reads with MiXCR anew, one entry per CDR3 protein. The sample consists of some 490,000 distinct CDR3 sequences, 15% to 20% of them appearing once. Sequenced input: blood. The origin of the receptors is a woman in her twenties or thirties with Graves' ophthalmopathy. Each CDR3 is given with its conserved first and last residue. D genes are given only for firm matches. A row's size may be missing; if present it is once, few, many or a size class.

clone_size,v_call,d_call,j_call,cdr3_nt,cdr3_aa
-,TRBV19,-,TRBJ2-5,TGTGCCAGTAGTGCCAACCAAGAGACCCAGTACTTC,CASSANQETQYF
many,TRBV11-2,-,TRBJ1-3,TGTGCCAGCAGCTTAGGAGGTGGCTCTGGAAACACCATATATTTT,CASSLGGGSGNTIYF
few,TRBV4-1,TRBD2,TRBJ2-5,TGCGCCAGCAGCTTCCGAACTAGCGACCAAGAGACCCAGTACTTC,CASSFRTSDQETQYF
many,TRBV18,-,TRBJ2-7,TGTGCCAGCTCACCACAGGGGAGTTTTGAAGAGCAGTACTTC,CASSPQGSFEEQYF
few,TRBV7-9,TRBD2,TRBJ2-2,TGTGCCAGCAGCCCCGGGACTAGCGCGAACACCGGGGAGCTGTTTTTT,CASSPGTSANTGELFF
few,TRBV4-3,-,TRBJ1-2,TGCGCCAGCAGCCATGATCTAGGGAGTAACTATGGCTACACCTTC,CASSHDLGSNYGYTF
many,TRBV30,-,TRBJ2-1,TGTGCCTGGAGTCTCGGGCTCCATGAGCAGTTCTTC,CAWSLGLHEQFF
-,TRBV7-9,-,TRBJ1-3,TGTGCCAGCAGCTTAGGCAGACCGAGCTCTGGAAACACCATATATTTT,CASSLGRPSSGNTIYF
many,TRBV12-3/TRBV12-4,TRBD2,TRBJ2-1,TGTGCCAGCAGTCTGACTAGCGGGGATGGCAATGAGCAGTTCTTC,CASSLTSGDGNEQFF
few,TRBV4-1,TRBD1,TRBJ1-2,TGCGCCAGCAGCCAGGCCTGGGACAGCAAGAGCTATGGCTACACCTTC,CASSQAWDSKSYGYTF
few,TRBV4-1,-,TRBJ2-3,TGCGCCAGCAGCCAAGAGGTTGGAGTCGGGGGAACCACAGATACGCAGTATTTT,CASSQEVGVGGTTDTQYF
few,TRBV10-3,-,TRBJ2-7,TGTGCCATCAGTGAGTCTGGCCGGGTTAACGAGCAGTACTTC,CAISESGRVNEQYF
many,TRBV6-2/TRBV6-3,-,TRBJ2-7,TGTGCCAGCAGTGAGGACGGCTACTACGAGCAGTACTTC,CASSEDGYYEQYF
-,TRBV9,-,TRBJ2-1,TGTGCCAGCAGCGAGGAGGGGGGGATCTACAATGAGCAGTTCTTC,CASSEEGGIYNEQFF
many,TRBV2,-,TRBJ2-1,TGTGCCAGCACCGAATTACCGGGAAGCTCTGCCTACAATGAGCAGTTCTTC,CASTELPGSSAYNEQFF
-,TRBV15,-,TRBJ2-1,TGTGCCACCAGCAGAGATCGACAGATCAATGAGCAGTTCTTC,CATSRDRQINEQFF
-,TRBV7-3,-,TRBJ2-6,TGTGCCAGCAGCTCCCGCCCCCTCCCTGGGGCCAACGTCCTGACTTTC,CASSSRPLPGANVLTF
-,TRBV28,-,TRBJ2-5,TGTGCCAGCACCCGGAGGGGGGGCTGGGAGACCCAGTACTTC,CASTRRGGWETQYF
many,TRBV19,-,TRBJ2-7,TGTGCCAGTAGTCCAGGCATTCTCTACGAGCAGTACTTC,CASSPGILYEQYF
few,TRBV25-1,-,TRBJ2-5,TGTGCCAGCAGTGACGAGAAGGGGCTGGAGACCCAGTACTTC,CASSDEKGLETQYF
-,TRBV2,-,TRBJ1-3,TGTGCCAGCAACCAACAGGGCTCTGGAAACACCATATATTTT,CASNQQGSGNTIYF
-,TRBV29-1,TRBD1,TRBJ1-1,TGCAGCGTCGCCGGGACAGGGATGTCTTTCTTT,CSVAGTGMSFF
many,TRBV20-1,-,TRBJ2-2,TGCAGTGCTCGAGACGGGAACACCGGGGAGCTGTTTTTT,CSARDGNTGELFF
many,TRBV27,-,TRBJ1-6,TGTGCCAGCAGTTTATCGGCGTATCGCCCTGGAGCTGTTGGTTCACCCCTCCACTTT,CASSLSAYRPGAVGSPLHF
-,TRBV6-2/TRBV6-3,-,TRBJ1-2,TGTGCCAGCAGTGTGGGGGGCTATGGCTACGCCTTC,CASSVGGYGYAF
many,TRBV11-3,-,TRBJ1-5,TGTGCCAGCAGCTTAACCCTTCGGGTGTATAGCAATCAGCCCCAGCATTTT,CASSLTLRVYSNQPQHF
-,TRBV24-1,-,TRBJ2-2,TGTGCCACCAGTGATTTGAAGTACGGGGACCGGATGGGCCGGGAGCTGTTTTTT,CATSDLKYGDRMGRELFF
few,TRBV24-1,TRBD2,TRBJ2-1,TGTGCCACCAGTGATTTAGGGACTAGCGCCTACAATGAGCAGTTCTTC,CATSDLGTSAYNEQFF
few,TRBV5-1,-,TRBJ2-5,TGCGCCAGCACCGGAACCACCCCCTATGGGACCCAGTACTTC,CASTGTTPYGTQYF
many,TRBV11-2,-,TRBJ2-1,TGTGCCAGCACCCCTTGGGCCTCCAGCTCCTACAATGAGCAGTTCTTC,CASTPWASSSYNEQFF
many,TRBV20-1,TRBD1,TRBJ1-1,TGCAGTGCTAGATCGACAGGGTTGAACACTGAAGCTTTCTTT,CSARSTGLNTEAFF
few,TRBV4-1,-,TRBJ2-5,TGCGCCAGCAGCCAAGAGTTTACAGAACAAGAGACCCAGTACTTC,CASSQEFTEQETQYF
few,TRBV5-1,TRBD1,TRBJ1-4,TGCGCCAGCAGCAGAGATGGAAGGGGGCATAGGGGCGAAAAACTGTTTTTT,CASSRDGRGHRGEKLFF
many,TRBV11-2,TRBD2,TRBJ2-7,TGTGCCAGCAGCTACAGCGGGAGACCCTACGAGCAGTACTTC,CASSYSGRPYEQYF
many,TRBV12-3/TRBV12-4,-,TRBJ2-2,TGTGCCAGCAGTCCTTCGAACACCGGGGAGCTGTTTTTT,CASSPSNTGELFF
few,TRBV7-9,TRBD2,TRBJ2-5,TGTGCCAGCAGCTCGATGGGACTAGCCTTCCAAGAGACCCAGTACTTC,CASSSMGLAFQETQYF
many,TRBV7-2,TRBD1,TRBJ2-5,TGTGCCAGCAGCTTAGCGCTGGCTAGGGGGCGGGAGACCCAGTACTTC,CASSLALARGRETQYF